This T cell receptor beta chain originates from a study of OX40 agonist ivuxolimab in advanced cancers. Study background: Past anti-PD-1, anti-PD-L1 or anti-CTLA-4 therapy was accepted, and 30% to 50% had received some.

This CDR3 has 15 amino acids. Germline values: CDR1 SGHTA, CDR2 FQGNSA. The J segment lost 4 bases and the V segment lost 1 base, leaving 3 bases of the junction unmatched. Profiling relied on immunoSEQ multiplex PCR, and the TCRdb table lists in-frame clones only, not all of them. In the table there are roughly 74,000 clones, 87% of which are singletons. Turning to this clone: Antigen: not known.

Study-level findings and limits: Part of the nonresponder group also had normalized T-cell clonal expansion that was low.

V and J are TRBV7-2 and TRBJ2-1; 8 bases are shared with TRBD2. The sequences come from CD4+ or CD8+ T cells sorted from blood, collected in a trial of the OX40 agonist ivuxolimab. The receptor was derived from an adult with an advanced solid tumor such as melanoma, head and neck, liver or kidney cancer. This CDR3 reads CASSLVGGAYNEQFF. In nucleotides, the CDR3 is TGTGCCAGCAGCTTAGTCGGGGGGGCTTACAATGAGCAGTTCTTC.